A single sample is the source of the 32 T cell receptor beta chains below, sequenced in a study of OX40 agonist ivuxolimab in advanced cancers. The library relied on the immunoSEQ multiplex PCR assay. TCRdb provides this immuneACCESS table in a form limited to in-frame rearrangements. Some clones are lacking; in checked studies, under half of them reflect an unresolved V gene, and why the rest are absent is not known. Present in this sample are 30,000 to 35,000 clones, 70% to 85% of which were seen just once. Approximately 15% of the sample is taken by the ten largest. Sequenced material: CD4+ or CD8+ T cells sorted from blood, taken in a trial of the OX40 agonist ivuxolimab. The source of these receptors is an adult with an advanced solid tumor such as melanoma, head and neck, liver or kidney cancer.

The chain employs TRBV9 and TRBJ1-4, with 8 bases that match TRBD1. The CDR3 runs to 15 residues. Germline CDR1 is SGDLS and CDR2 is YYNGEE. Trimming took 4 bases from V and 5 from J; bases not matched to a gene: 7. The CDR3 DNA reads as TGTGCCAGCAGCCCAGGGGACAGGTTAAATGAAAAACTGTTTTTT. This codes for CASSPGDRLNEKLFF.

CDR3 protein: CASIATSGSYNEQFF. The CDR3 bases are TGTGCCAGCATTGCAACTAGCGGTTCTTACAATGAGCAGTTCTTC. The chain combines TRBV6-6 with TRBJ2-1; TRBD2 agrees at 8 bases. The CDR3 loop spans 15 amino acids. Germline V gene lookup returns CDR1 MNHNY and CDR2 SVGAGI (reference sequence). The J segment lost 4 bases and the V segment lost 7 bases, leaving 9 bases of the junction unmatched.

The chain has TRBV19 and TRBJ1-6; D call uncertain. The CDR3 length is 13 residues. Looked up from germline, CDR1 is LNHDA and CDR2 is SQIVND (reference sequence). V was clipped by 8 bases and J by 5 bases, with 10 bases between them. The CDR3 DNA is TGTGCCAGTCTGGCCAGTAATAATTCACCCCTCCACTTT. Translation gives CASLASNNSPLHF.

The sample holds one count of this clone. V usage is TRBV7-8 and J usage is TRBJ2-3; D ambiguous. The CDR3 covers 15 residues. Germline-derived CDR1 and CDR2 are SGHVS and FQNEAQ. V was clipped by 7 bases and J by 0 bases, with 14 bases between them. The CDR3 bases are TGTGCCAGCAACGAGCACCCGTTTAGCACAGATACGCAGTATTTT. Translation gives CASNEHPFSTDTQYF.

CDR3 bases: TGTGCCAGCAGTGAGGCAGGGTCTCACACTGAAGCTTTCTTT. As protein: CASSEAGSHTEAFF. This rearrangement joins TRBV6-4 to TRBJ1-1, with D perhaps TRBD1 (5 bases). Looked up from germline, CDR1 is MRHNA and CDR2 is SNTAGT. Trimming removed 3 bases at V and 3 bases at J, with 11 bases between. This CDR3 has 14 amino acids.

The rearrangement joins TRBV5-1 to TRBJ2-3; D gene uncertain. With 0 bases removed from V and 4 bases from J, the gap between germline ends came to 9 bases. The CDR3 extends over 14 amino acids. Germline V gene sequence: CDR1 SGHRS, CDR2 YFSETQ. The CDR3: CASSLDPVADTQYF. The DNA for the CDR3 is TGCGCCAGCAGCTTGGATCCCGTGGCAGATACGCAGTATTTT.

The chain couples TRBV7-9 to TRBJ2-3, with D unresolved. From germline, CDR1 is SEHNR and CDR2 FQNEAQ (reference sequence). V lost 5 bases and J 4 bases, leaving 10 bases between the germline ends. This CDR3 is built from 13 residues. The CDR3 bases are TGTGCCAGCAGCCCCGGCTCAGCAGATACGCAGTATTTT. This gives the protein CASSPGSADTQYF.

The chain is built from TRBV6-6 and TRBJ1-2; 8 bases are shared with TRBD1. The CDR3 is made up of 13 amino acids. The germline CDR1 and CDR2 sequences are MNHNY and SVGAGI (reference sequence). V was clipped by 10 bases and J by 4 bases; unmatched bases: 8. CDR3 in DNA: TGTGCCACCCACCGAGGGACAGGCTATGGCTACACCTTC. It yields the protein CATHRGTGYGYTF.

The chain employs TRBV6-5 and TRBJ2-1; D possibly uses TRBD1 or TRBD2 (5 bases each). The V and J ends lost 5 bases and 12 bases respectively, with 14 bases between them. The CDR3 covers 12 residues. Germline V CDR1 and CDR2: MNHEY, SVGAGI. In nucleotides, the CDR3 is TGTGCCAGCAGTCCCACCCCAGGGACGCAGTTCTTC. Translated: CASSPTPGTQFF.

J is TRBJ2-1 and V is TRBV19; TRBD2 matches 12 bases. CDR1 is LNHDA and CDR2 is SQIVND in the germline V gene (reference sequence). The CDR3 consists of 17 residues. J was trimmed by 3 bases and V by 7 bases; bases with no gene match: 10. The CDR3 here is CASIETSGSKGYNEQFF. In nucleotides, the CDR3 is TGTGCCAGTATTGAGACTAGCGGGAGTAAAGGCTACAATGAGCAGTTCTTC. The entire variable domain, with the rest obtained from reference TRBV19 and TRBJ2-1, is as follows: DGGITQSPKYLFRKEGQNVTLSCEQNLNHDAMYWYRQDPGQGLRLIYYSQIVNDFQKGDIAEGYSVSREKKESFPLTVTSAQKNPTAFYLCASIETSGSKGYNEQFFGPGTRLTVL.

V usage is TRBV10-3 and J usage is TRBJ2-1, with 12 bases fitting TRBD1. The CDR3 consists of 15 residues. Germline assignment: CDR1 ENHRY and CDR2 SYGVKD. J gave up 5 bases and V 8 bases, and 7 bases lay outside the gene matches. CDR3 bases: TGTGCCATCGGAGGGACAGGGGGCTTCAACAATGAGCAGTTCTTC. Its protein is CAIGGTGGFNNEQFF.

The sample holds a few counts of this clone. V gene TRBV30 combines with J gene TRBJ1-5; 10 bases map to TRBD1. V shed 2 bases, J shed 5 bases, and the junction held 6 bases outside the gene matches. Germline values: CDR1 GTSNPN, CDR2 SVGIG (reference sequence). The CDR3 has 15 amino acids. As DNA, the CDR3 is TGTGCCTGGAGTAAGGGGACAGGGGATCATCAGCCCCAGCATTTT. Translated: CAWSKGTGDHQPQHF.

This clone is a singleton in its sample. The chain couples TRBV11-2 to TRBJ2-5, with 12 bases matching TRBD2. This CDR3 is 16 amino acids long. CDR1 SGHAT and CDR2 FQNNGV come from the germline V gene. V trimming: 1 base; J trimming: 5 bases; junction bases outside the gene matches: 5. The CDR3 protein is CASSLALGTSGETQYF. DNA for the CDR3: TGTGCCAGCAGCTTAGCCCTGGGGACTAGCGGGGAGACCCAGTACTTC.

The chain links TRBV5-1 to TRBJ1-3; D gene uncertain. V was clipped by 4 bases and J by 0 bases, with 11 bases between them. The CDR3 has 15 residues. Germline V gene data show CDR1 as SGHRS and CDR2 as YFSETQ. CDR3 in DNA: TGCGCCAGCAGCCCCGATTCGCGCTCTGGAAACACCATATATTTT. Protein product: CASSPDSRSGNTIYF.

The chain carries TRBV2 and TRBJ1-1, with D maybe TRBD1 (6 bases). The V end lost 7 bases, the J end lost 3 bases, and 18 bases lay between the germline ends. CDR3 size: 15 residues. Germline assignment: CDR1 SNHLY and CDR2 FYNNEI. The CDR3 sequence: CASNKRGKGDTEAFF. CDR3 DNA sequence: TGTGCCAGCAATAAGAGGGGGAAGGGGGACACTGAAGCTTTCTTT.

V and J are TRBV28 and TRBJ1-3; no clear D. The CDR3 length is 17 residues. The V end lost 5 bases, the J end lost 3 bases, and 20 bases lay between the germline ends. The germline V gene encodes CDR1 MDHEN and CDR2 SYDVKM. CDR3 loop: CASSPLLEGSDGNTIYF. Written as DNA, the CDR3 is TGTGCCAGCAGTCCCCTCCTCGAGGGTTCGGATGGAAACACCATATATTTT. Looking up the rest from reference TRBV28 and TRBJ1-3 gives the full variable domain: DVKVTQSSRYLVKRTGEKVFLECVQDMDHENMFWYRQDPGLGLRLIYFSYDVKMKEKGDIPEGYSVSREKKERFSLILESASTNQTSMYLCASSPLLEGSDGNTIYFGEGSWLTVV.

The rearrangement uses TRBV7-2 and TRBJ2-6; 8 bases line up with TRBD1. CDR1 is SGHTA, CDR2 FQGNSA, per germline. The ends lost 5 bases at V and 2 bases at J; junction bases unmatched: 14. CDR3 size: 19 residues. The CDR3 sequence is CASSRRVRAGGAGANVLTF. CDR3 bases: TGTGCCAGCAGCCGGCGGGTTAGGGCAGGGGGCGCTGGGGCCAACGTCCTGACTTTC.

This clone has a handful of counts. V usage is TRBV5-6 and J usage is TRBJ2-7; D remains unclear. The CDR3 has 13 amino acids. Germline V gives CDR1 SGHDT, CDR2 YYEEEE. The V end lost 1 base, the J end lost 4 bases, and 9 bases lay between the germline ends. CDR3 amino acids: CASSLTENYEQYF. As DNA, the CDR3 is TGTGCCAGCAGCTTGACAGAAAATTACGAGCAGTACTTC.

V is TRBV7-2 and J is TRBJ2-5; 7 bases are shared with TRBD2. The junction had 11 bases not matched to a gene; V was cut back by 5 bases and J by 5 bases. Germline values: CDR1 SGHTA, CDR2 FQGNSA. CDR3 length: 15 residues. CDR3 sequence: CASSPQWTSSETQYF. The CDR3 DNA reads TGTGCCAGCAGCCCTCAGTGGACTAGTAGTGAGACCCAGTACTTC.

This chain joins TRBV30 and TRBJ2-5; D might be TRBD1 or TRBD2, each matching 7 bases. There are 16 residues in the CDR3. The V and J ends lost 0 bases and 2 bases respectively, with 16 bases between them. The germline V gene encodes CDR1 GTSNPN and CDR2 SVGIG (reference sequence). The CDR3 sequence: CAWSVGVRGGQETQYF. The CDR3 DNA reads as TGTGCCTGGAGTGTAGGTGTCAGGGGGGGACAAGAGACCCAGTACTTC.

This clone was seen a handful of times. The chain employs TRBV27 and TRBJ2-3; 9 nucleotides match TRBD2. Germline trimming cut 7 bases from V and 6 bases from J; bases unmatched to any gene: 5. The CDR3 is 13 amino acids. CDR1 and CDR2 from the germline V gene are MNHEY and SMNVEV (reference sequence). CDR3 nucleotide sequence: TGTGCCAGCACGGGGACTAGCTCTGATACGCAGTATTTT. This translates into CASTGTSSDTQYF.

This clone was seen only a few times. The gene calls are TRBV5-1 and TRBJ2-7; 9 bases are a match to TRBD2. The trim removed 3 bases at V and 3 bases at J, leaving 10 bases unmatched. This CDR3 comprises 16 residues. Germline CDR1 is SGHRS and CDR2 is YFSETQ. In DNA, the CDR3 is TGCGCCAGCAGCTGGACCTTAGCGGGGGACTTCTACGAGCAGTACTTC. Translation gives CASSWTLAGDFYEQYF.

The chain recombines TRBV13 with TRBJ2-1, with 7 bases identical to TRBD2. CDR1 PRHDT and CDR2 FYEKMQ come from the germline V gene (reference sequence). Trimming cost V 5 bases and J 2 bases; bases outside gene matches: 9. This CDR3 has 16 residues. The CDR3 spells CASSPEASGTYNEQFF. CDR3 in DNA: TGTGCCAGCAGCCCAGAGGCTAGCGGAACCTACAATGAGCAGTTCTTC.

V is TRBV14 and J is TRBJ2-2; a possible D gene is TRBD2 (6 bases). V was pared by 3 bases and J by 4 bases, with 12 bases between. Germline values: CDR1 SGHDN, CDR2 FVKESK. This CDR3 region has 15 residues. CDR3 DNA: TGTGCCAGCAGCCAGCAGCTCGGGAGCACCGGGGAGCTGTTTTTT. This encodes CASSQQLGSTGELFF.

This clone has just a few counts. The chain recombines TRBV7-2 with TRBJ2-3; TRBD2 agrees at 8 bases. V was clipped by 1 base and J by 1 base; unmatched bases: 1. The CDR3 totals 15 residues. CDR1 is SGHTA and CDR2 is FQGNSA in the germline V gene. The CDR3 region has the DNA TGTGCCAGCAGCTTAGGTAGCGGGGGCACAGATACGCAGTATTTT. The encoded protein is CASSLGSGGTDTQYF.

The rearrangement joins TRBV19 to TRBJ2-7, with D perhaps matching TRBD2 (6 bases). CDR1 LNHDA and CDR2 SQIVND come from the germline V gene (reference sequence). The CDR3 spans 15 residues. V lost 2 bases, J lost 4 bases, and 15 bases lay in between. The CDR3 protein is CASSIKAGPWYEQYF. For the CDR3, the DNA is TGTGCCAGTAGTATAAAAGCGGGCCCTTGGTACGAGCAGTACTTC.

This sequence joins TRBV30 and TRBJ2-3; 8 bases are a match to TRBD2. The germline gives CDR1 GTSNPN, CDR2 SVGIG (reference sequence). CDR3 size: 13 residues. With V trimmed by 2 bases and J by 3 bases, 1 base remained unmatched. CDR3 sequence reads: CAWSSGSTDTQYF. CDR3 DNA sequence: TGTGCCTGGAGTAGCGGGAGTACAGATACGCAGTATTTT. Together with reference TRBV30 and TRBJ2-3, the CDR3 gives the full variable domain: SQTIHQWPATLVQPVGSPLSLECTVEGTSNPNLYWYRQAAGRGLQLLFYSVGIGQISSEVPQNLSASRPQDRQFILSSKKLLLSDSGFYLCAWSSGSTDTQYFGPGTRLTVL.

This clone was picked up a small number of times. The chain joins TRBV5-8 to TRBJ2-3; a weak D match, TRBD1 (6 bases). The CDR3 totals 14 residues. V was cut by 5 bases and J by 4 bases, with 14 bases left in between. Germline V lookup: CDR1 SGHTS, CDR2 YDEGEE. The CDR3: CASRALGQSDTQYF. In DNA form, the CDR3 reads TGTGCCAGCAGAGCCTTAGGACAGTCAGATACGCAGTATTTT.

CDR3 nucleotides: TGTGCCAGCTCACCTTCGGGGGGCCTTGGCACAGATACGCAGTATTTT. Amino acid sequence: CASSPSGGLGTDTQYF. V and J are TRBV18 and TRBJ2-3; possible D gene TRBD2, 7 bases. The germline V gene encodes CDR1 KGHSH and CDR2 LQKENI. This CDR3 is 16 amino acids long. Trimming took 3 bases from V and 1 from J, leaving 14 bases between them.

The gene calls are TRBV27 and TRBJ2-1; 8 nucleotides agree with TRBD2. Per germline, CDR1 MNHEY and CDR2 SMNVEV (reference sequence). V shed 1 base, J shed 3 bases, and the junction held 14 bases outside the gene matches. CDR3 length: 19 residues. In DNA, the CDR3 is TGTGCCAGCAGTTTATTTGCACCGGGCGCGGGGGGCTACTACAATGAGCAGTTCTTC. This sequence encodes CASSLFAPGAGGYYNEQFF.

The chain combines TRBV5-4 with TRBJ1-1; tentative D call: TRBD1 (5 bases). CDR1 is SGHNT and CDR2 is YYREEE in the germline V gene (reference sequence). The ends were cut back, 3 bases at V and 7 bases at J, with 16 bases in the middle. The CDR3 contains 14 residues. As DNA, the CDR3 is TGTGCCAGCAGCTCCCCGGGACCAACGGATGAAGCTTTCTTT. It is translated as CASSSPGPTDEAFF.

V usage is TRBV27 and J usage is TRBJ2-5, with TRBD1 identical over 9 bases. The V segment lost 0 bases and the J segment 1 base; nucleotides outside the gene matches: 18. The CDR3 has 21 amino acids. In germline, CDR1 is MNHEY, CDR2 SMNVEV (reference sequence). CDR3 in DNA: TGTGCCAGCAGTTTATCACCCCCTGTAGATCGACAGGGGGTTTCCCAAGAGACCCAGTACTTC. Protein sequence: CASSLSPPVDRQGVSQETQYF.